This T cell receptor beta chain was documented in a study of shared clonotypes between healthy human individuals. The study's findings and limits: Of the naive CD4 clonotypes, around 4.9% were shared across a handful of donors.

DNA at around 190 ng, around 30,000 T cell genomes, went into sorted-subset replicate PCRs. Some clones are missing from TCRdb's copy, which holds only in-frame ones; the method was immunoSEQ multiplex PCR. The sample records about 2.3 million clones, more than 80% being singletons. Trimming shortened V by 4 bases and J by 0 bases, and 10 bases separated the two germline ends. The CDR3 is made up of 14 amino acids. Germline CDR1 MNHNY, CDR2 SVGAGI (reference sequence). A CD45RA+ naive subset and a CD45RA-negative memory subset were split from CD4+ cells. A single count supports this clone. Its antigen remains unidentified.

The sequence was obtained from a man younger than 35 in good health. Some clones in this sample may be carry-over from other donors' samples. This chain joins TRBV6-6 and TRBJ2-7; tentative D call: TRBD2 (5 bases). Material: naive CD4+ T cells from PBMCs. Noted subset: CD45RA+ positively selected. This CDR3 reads CASSSPGISYEQYF. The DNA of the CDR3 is TGTGCCAGCAGTTCCCCCGGGATCTCCTACGAGCAGTACTTC.